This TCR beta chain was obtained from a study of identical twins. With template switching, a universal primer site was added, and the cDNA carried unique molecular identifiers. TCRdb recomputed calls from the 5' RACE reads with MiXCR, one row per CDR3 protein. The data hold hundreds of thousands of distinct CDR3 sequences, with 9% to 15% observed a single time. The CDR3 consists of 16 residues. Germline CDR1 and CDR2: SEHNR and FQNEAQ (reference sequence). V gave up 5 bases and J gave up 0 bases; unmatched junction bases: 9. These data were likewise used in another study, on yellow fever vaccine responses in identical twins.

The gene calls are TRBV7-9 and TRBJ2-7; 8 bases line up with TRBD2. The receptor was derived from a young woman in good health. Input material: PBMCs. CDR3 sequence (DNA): TGTGCCAGCAGCCCTCCCTCGGGAGGGATCTCCTACGAGCAGTACTTC. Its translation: CASSPPSGGISYEQYF.